Reported below is one T cell receptor (beta chain). Its specificity is not known. The source of the sample is a study of cytomegalovirus exposure and HLA in healthy donors. Study-wide results and limits: Data from an earlier analysis indicated that most TCR beta V segments were productive either about 87% or about 30% of the time. What a later analysis showed was that several of the most significant clusters appeared linked to common viral pathogens. A later analysis found that most CMV-associated TCR beta chains appeared HLA-restricted.

This PCR relied on a set of 60 Vbeta primers and 13 Jbeta primers. TCRdb keeps only in-frame clones here, not all; method: immunoSEQ multiplex PCR. The data show 120,000 to 150,000 clones, with over 65% seen just once and over 2.5% held by the top ten. Germline V gene data show CDR1 as SGDLS and CDR2 as YYNGEE. The CDR3 has 12 amino acids. The J segment lost 12 bases and the V segment lost 3 bases, leaving 8 bases of the junction unmatched. This clonotype originated in a male donor in good health and CMV-seronegative. The rearrangement joins TRBV9 to TRBJ2-7; 8 positions agree with TRBD2. Sequencing was carried out using PBMCs. The CDR3 sequence: CASSGPGLERYF. The CDR3 region has the DNA TGTGCCAGCAGCGGACCGGGACTAGAACGGTACTTC.